Sequencing of this T cell receptor (beta chain) was carried out in a study of shared clonotypes between healthy human individuals (dated by TCRdb to 2019 to 2021). Background for the entire study: The cohort comprised a couple of women and a few men aged 18 to 49 years. For each donor, CD4 naive and CD4 memory were each given three plates, CD8 naive was given two plates, and CD8 memory was given one plate. To estimate repertoire size and how much clonotypes are shared between individuals, the study performed deep sequencing of blood TCR repertoires from a few healthy adults. Libraries were prepared and TCR repertoires were sequenced by different laboratories using diverse techniques, in order to increase sequencing depth and limit assay-specific biases. Per donor, leukapheresis produced somewhere between about 0.94 and 8.9 billion PBMCs.

The research as a whole found: Naive subsets generally had larger estimated clonotype richness than memory subsets did. When a few donors were compared, the shared fraction of clonotypes was about 5% for naive CD4, around 3.6% for naive CD8, more than 2% for memory CD4, and 0.35% to 0.4% for memory CD8. Rarefaction of sorted-subset datasets indicated incomplete sequencing despite the large sequencing depth. Pairwise subsampling indicated that sequencing depth was expected to affect the degree of clonotype sharing among donors. Higher generation probabilities were observed for clonotypes shared by all four sorted-subset donors than for non-shared clonotypes. The small number of donors limited the genetic and exposure-history diversity represented. Sampling was restricted to blood, and TCR repertoires in tissues likely differ from the TCR repertoires found in blood.

Donors were healthy HIV-negative adults with no recently reported acute infections or vaccinations. Every donor was a Caucasian adult residing in Nashville, Tennessee, USA. CD4+ T cells were enriched by magnetic negative selection; naive cells were then positively selected on CD45RA, and the negative fraction formed the memory subset. After blood collection by leukapheresis, PBMCs were isolated using Ficoll-Histopaque density gradient centrifugation and then cryopreserved in the vapor phase of liquid nitrogen. Analytical flow cytometry was used to check the purity and quantity of every magnetically sorted T cell population. Genomic DNA was isolated from every sorted fraction and measured by UV absorbance on a Nanodrop 2000c. Using the deep immunoSEQ assay, TCR CDR3 regions were amplified from genomic DNA by multiplex PCR. For each cell subset, the extracted genomic DNA was distributed evenly across all wells of several immunoSEQ 96-well plates, and each plate served as one replicate. For sorted subsets, around 0.2 ug of genomic DNA, equivalent to 25,000 to 35,000 T cell genomes, went into each replicate PCR. Purified libraries were measured with a Qubit 3.0 fluorometer, size-checked on a Bioanalyzer 2100, and measured again with the KAPA Library Quantification kit. Every immunoSEQ 96-well plate was sequenced on a dedicated single-read 150-cycle Illumina NextSeq 550 flow cell. The source study handled its data this way. Because the immunoSEQ output held only junctional sequences and lacked quality scores, the filtering could not match the filtering applied to full-length reads. To assign V/J genes and CDR3, sequences were annotated against IMGT germline references using PyIR, a Python wrapper for IgBLAST v1.9. Any read was removed if the V/J assignment was weak (E-value above 1e-6), the CDR3 was missing, or the read contained stop codons, out-of-frame junctions, or ambiguous translated residues. V3J clonotypes were defined by identical inferred V gene, J gene, and CDR3 amino acid sequence. Percentage overlap between repertoires was calculated by dividing the number of shared unique clonotypes by the size of the smaller repertoire. Three approaches were used to assess repertoire richness: RTK rarefaction, the Chao1 estimator, and Recon v2.1 estimates of unobserved clonotypes. Generation probabilities were computed with OLGA for all TCRbeta clonotypes obtained by the gDNA method from four donors. The immuneACCESS repertoire file appears here via TCRdb, limited to in-frame rearrangements. These files lack a portion of the clones; in checked studies, under half of the deficit traces to unresolved V genes, and the cause of the others is not known. From that table come the V and J calls and clone size; the DNA was used to work out D and trimming. Recorded for this sample are about 770,000 clones; about two thirds of them occurred a single time. More than 1.5% of the sample rests with the top ten.

This clone was detected a few times. Its antigen remains undetermined. No base-level quality is on record; no much larger clone is a single base apart. V drops 5 bases and J drops 0 bases, leaving 13 bases in between. Based on the germline V gene, the CDR1 and CDR2 sequences are KGHSH and LQKENI. From its cysteine to its phenylalanine, the CDR3 spans 15 amino acids. The DNA shown is the 45-base CDR3, in frame from base 1. This receptor was obtained from a woman aged 30 to 39 in good health. The sequenced sample was memory CD4+ T cells sorted from blood. Explained via the paper, the cell subset or site label denotes: CD45RA-negative fraction. This receptor chain uses TRBV18 and TRBJ2-5; TRBD1 is possibly the D segment (6 matching bases). The nucleotide sequence reads as follows: TGTGCCAGCTCAGAAAGGACAGCTTACCAAGAGACCCAGTACTTC. It is translated as CASSERTAYQETQYF.